These 32 T cell receptor beta chains originate from one sample sequenced in a study of T cell responses to AZD1222 COVID-19 vaccine. The data were produced by immunoSEQ multiplex PCR, yet TCRdb's version contains in-frame clones alone and is incomplete. This sample has tens of thousands of clones, with 80% to 85% found just once. The sample in question was peripheral blood, obtained 28 days after the second AZD1222 dose. These receptors originate from an adult who received the AZD1222 COVID-19 vaccine.

This clone has only a few counts. The rearrangement joins TRBV6-5 to TRBJ1-2, with a possible D match to TRBD1 (5 bases). Germline values: CDR1 MNHEY, CDR2 SVGAGI. The germline V and J ends were trimmed by 6 bases and 4 bases, with 15 bases remaining between them. This CDR3 is built from 14 residues. The CDR3 loop reads CASRGVGEGYGYTF. The CDR3 DNA follows: TGTGCCAGCAGGGGGGTCGGGGAGGGCTATGGCTACACCTTC.

The V gene is TRBV18, the J gene TRBJ1-1; D might be TRBD1 (5 bases). The CDR3 is 15 amino acids. Germline V gives CDR1 KGHSH, CDR2 LQKENI. Between the trimmed V and J ends, which lost 0 bases and 2 bases, there was a span of 10 bases. The CDR3 sequence is CASSPPGQINTEAFF. The CDR3 DNA is TGTGCCAGCTCACCACCAGGACAAATTAACACTGAAGCTTTCTTT.

J is TRBJ1-5 and V is TRBV19; 9 bases map to TRBD1. The CDR3 runs to 15 residues. The germline V gene encodes CDR1 LNHDA and CDR2 SQIVND (reference sequence). Trimming cost V 11 bases and J 5 bases; bases outside gene matches: 13. The CDR3 is CAAKPTGQGYQPQHF. The CDR3 DNA follows: TGTGCCGCTAAACCCACCGGACAGGGGTATCAGCCCCAGCATTTT.

The V gene is TRBV4-1, the J gene TRBJ1-5; a weak D match, TRBD1 (5 bases). This CDR3 has 17 amino acids. V shed 4 bases and J shed 7 bases, with 23 bases lying between them. CDR1 is MGHRA, CDR2 YSYEKL, per germline. CDR3 residues: CASSPPEGRGDQQPQHF. The CDR3 nucleotides are TGCGCCAGCAGCCCCCCCGAGGGGCGCGGGGATCAACAGCCCCAGCATTTT.

The gene calls are TRBV5-5 and TRBJ2-5; no clear D gene. The V end lost 4 bases, the J end lost 5 bases, and 18 bases lay between the germline ends. The germline V gene encodes CDR1 SGHKS and CDR2 YYEKEE (reference sequence). The CDR3 sequence is 15 residues long. The CDR3 coding sequence is TGTGCCAGCAGCCGACGGGTAGGGCCCGACGAGACCCAGTACTTC. Its protein is CASSRRVGPDETQYF.

V gene TRBV6-5 combines with J gene TRBJ1-6; 11 bases align to TRBD1. Germline V gives CDR1 MNHEY, CDR2 SVGAGI. J gave up 10 bases and V 2 bases, and 7 bases lay outside the gene matches. CDR3 length: 16 residues. CDR3 bases: TGTGCCAGCAGTTACGGCAGGACAGGGGGCCGATCACCCCTCCACTTT. This translates into CASSYGRTGGRSPLHF.

This clone was seen just once. The CDR3 DNA reads as TGTGCCAGCAGTTTACCCCCGGGACTGGGGGTTACCGGGGAGCTGTTTTTT. This gives the protein CASSLPPGLGVTGELFF. The chain couples TRBV27 to TRBJ2-2, with a tentative D call TRBD2 (6 bases). V gave up 2 bases and J gave up 5 bases, with 18 bases separating them. The CDR3 totals 17 residues. CDR1 is MNHEY and CDR2 is SMNVEV in the germline V gene (reference sequence).

The V gene is TRBV5-8, the J gene TRBJ1-6; D is uncertain. Germline CDR1 is SGHTS and CDR2 is YDEGEE. Deletions cut 1 base from V and 8 bases from J, with 1 base between. This CDR3 is built from 11 residues. The DNA for the CDR3 is TGTGCCAGCAGCTTGTATTCACCCCTCCACTTT. This encodes CASSLYSPLHF.

The chain uses TRBV28 and TRBJ1-2, with D possibly matching TRBD1 (5 bases). Trimming cost V 3 bases and J 7 bases, with 9 bases left between them. Germline loops: CDR1 MDHEN, CDR2 SYDVKM. The length of the CDR3 is 12 residues. The CDR3 region is CASSFAGGGYTF. DNA of the CDR3: TGTGCCAGCAGTTTCGCTGGGGGTGGCTACACCTTC.

The chain uses TRBV12-3 or TRBV12-4 and TRBJ2-3, with TRBD2 as a possible D gene (5 bases). CDR3 length: 13 residues. V was trimmed by 6 bases and J by 2 bases, leaving 9 bases between them. The chain's CDR3 is CASSTDFTDTQYF. CDR3 bases: TGTGCCAGCAGCACGGACTTCACAGATACGCAGTATTTT.

This clone was detected a few times. The chain is built from TRBV2 and TRBJ2-2; D possibly corresponds to TRBD1 (5 bases). The CDR3 consists of 14 residues. With 3 bases removed from V and 4 bases from J, the gap between germline ends came to 9 bases. Germline assignment: CDR1 SNHLY and CDR2 FYNNEI. CDR3 in DNA: TGTGCCAGCAGTGACCCAGGGATCACCGGGGAGCTGTTTTTT. It yields the protein CASSDPGITGELFF.

The chain uses TRBV30 and TRBJ1-3, with TRBD1 as a possible D gene (6 bases). This CDR3 is built from 16 residues. Trimming removed 3 bases from V and 0 bases from J, with 15 bases in between. Germline V gene lookup returns CDR1 GTSNPN and CDR2 SVGIG (reference sequence). The CDR3 DNA follows: TGTGCCTGGAGCGCGAAGGGCAGGGGCTCTGGAAACACCATATATTTT. Residues: CAWSAKGRGSGNTIYF. Filled out from reference TRBV30 and TRBJ1-3, the complete variable domain reads SQTIHQWPATLVQPVGSPLSLECTVEGTSNPNLYWYRQAAGRGLQLLFYSVGIGQISSEVPQNLSASRPQDRQFILSSKKLLLSDSGFYLCAWSAKGRGSGNTIYFGEGSWLTVV.

This chain links TRBV19 with TRBJ2-1, with a tentative D call TRBD2 (6 bases). CDR1 is LNHDA, CDR2 SQIVND, per germline (reference sequence). With 6 bases removed from V and 2 bases from J, the gap between germline ends came to 17 bases. The CDR3 runs 16 residues. The DNA of the CDR3 is TGTGCCAGTAGCAGCTATGGGGGGATCACCTACAATGAGCAGTTCTTC. Its protein product is CASSSYGGITYNEQFF.

This clone was found a few times. V and J are TRBV19 and TRBJ1-3; D is undetermined. Germline V gene lookup returns CDR1 LNHDA and CDR2 SQIVND (reference sequence). V lost 7 bases and J lost 3, with 10 bases in between. The CDR3 length is 13 residues. The DNA of the CDR3 is TGTGCCAGTACCCCCGTCCGTGGAAACACCATATATTTT. Amino acid sequence: CASTPVRGNTIYF. Together with reference TRBV19 and TRBJ1-3, the CDR3 gives the full variable domain: DGGITQSPKYLFRKEGQNVTLSCEQNLNHDAMYWYRQDPGQGLRLIYYSQIVNDFQKGDIAEGYSVSREKKESFPLTVTSAQKNPTAFYLCASTPVRGNTIYFGEGSWLTVV.

The chain has TRBV10-3 and TRBJ2-2; TRBD1 agrees at 9 bases. The CDR3 covers 16 residues. Trimming removed 3 bases from V and 3 bases from J; junction bases left unmatched: 5. Germline CDR1 and CDR2: ENHRY and SYGVKD. In DNA form, the CDR3 reads TGTGCCATCAGTGAACTCGGACAGGGGTACACCGGGGAGCTGTTTTTT. It is translated as CAISELGQGYTGELFF.

This clone was seen just once. The CDR3 nucleotides are TGCGCCAGCAGCCTGGGACTTCCCCCATCCTACGAGCAGTACTTC. It specifies CASSLGLPPSYEQYF. The rearrangement joins TRBV5-1 to TRBJ2-7, with D possibly matching TRBD2 (6 bases). Trimming shortened V by 4 bases and J by 1 base, and 15 bases separated the two germline ends. CDR3 length equals 15 residues. The germline CDR1 and CDR2 sequences are SGHRS and YFSETQ. The full variable domain, rest sourced from reference TRBV5-1 and TRBJ2-7, is KAGVTQTPRYLIKTRGQQVTLSCSPISGHRSVSWYQQTPGQGLQFLFEYFSETQRNKGNFPGRFSGRQFSNSRSEMNVSTLELGDSALYLCASSLGLPPSYEQYFGPGTRLTVT.

The gene calls are TRBV5-1 and TRBJ1-2; 7 bases agree with TRBD1. CDR3 length equals 15 residues. Germline loops: CDR1 SGHRS, CDR2 YFSETQ. With 3 bases clipped from V and 6 bases from J, the junction kept 11 bases outside the gene matches. The CDR3, as DNA: TGCGCCAGCAGCTCTCGACAGGGACCAAGGGATGGCTACACCTTC. Translated, it gives CASSSRQGPRDGYTF.

The chain uses TRBV28 and TRBJ1-4; the match to TRBD1 covers 8 bases. Germline V gene lookup returns CDR1 MDHEN and CDR2 SYDVKM. The CDR3 runs 15 residues. Trimming cost V 6 bases and J 9 bases; bases outside gene matches: 12. This chain's CDR3 is CASSFSWAGGKKLFF. The CDR3 nucleotides are TGTGCCAGCAGCTTTTCCTGGGCAGGGGGCAAAAAACTGTTTTTT.

The gene calls are TRBV5-6 and TRBJ2-3, with D unresolved. The V end lost 4 bases, the J end lost 4 bases, and 13 bases lay between the germline ends. Germline CDR1 SGHDT, CDR2 YYEEEE. The CDR3 extends over 14 amino acids. In DNA, the CDR3 is TGTGCCAGCAGCCCCGGCAAAATATCAGATACGCAGTATTTT. This encodes CASSPGKISDTQYF. Using reference TRBV5-6 and TRBJ2-3 for the parts outside the CDR3, the full variable domain is DAGVTQSPTHLIKTRGQQVTLRCSPKSGHDTVSWYQQALGQGPQFIFQYYEEEERQRGNFPDRFSGHQFPNYSSELNVNALLLGDSALYLCASSPGKISDTQYFGPGTRLTVL.

V usage is TRBV6-5 and J usage is TRBJ2-7; 7 nucleotides match TRBD1. The CDR3 is 14 amino acids. J lost 2 bases, V lost 1 base, and 2 bases had no gene match. Germline V gene data show CDR1 as MNHEY and CDR2 as SVGAGI. This chain's CDR3 is CASSYWDRPYEQYF. DNA of the CDR3: TGTGCCAGCAGTTACTGGGACAGACCCTACGAGCAGTACTTC.

V gene TRBV18 combines with J gene TRBJ1-4, with 8 bases aligning to TRBD1. With V trimmed by 6 bases and J by 7 bases, 7 bases remained unmatched. CDR3 length: 14 amino acids. Germline V gene sequence: CDR1 KGHSH, CDR2 LQKENI. DNA of the CDR3: TGTGCCAGCTCCCTGGACAGGGTCGGTGAAAAACTGTTTTTT. Translated: CASSLDRVGEKLFF.

This chain uses TRBV19 with TRBJ1-3; no clear D. The germline V gene encodes CDR1 LNHDA and CDR2 SQIVND (reference sequence). The CDR3 runs 14 residues. Trimming stripped 9 bases from V and 5 bases from J, with 17 bases between. CDR3 nucleotide sequence: TGTGCCAGCTACGCCGGACGCCGCAGAAACACCATATATTTT. Its translation: CASYAGRRRNTIYF.

CDR3 sequence: CASSLFRRAFF. CDR3 nucleotide sequence: TGTGCCAGCAGCCTCTTTCGAAGAGCTTTCTTT. The chain combines TRBV7-9 with TRBJ1-1, with no clear D. Germline assignment: CDR1 SEHNR and CDR2 FQNEAQ (reference sequence). CDR3 length: 11 residues. The V end was cut by 5 bases, the J end by 10 bases, with 11 bases between.

This clone came up a few times. This chain connects TRBV7-9 to TRBJ1-1; a weak D match, TRBD1 (5 bases). The ends were cut back, 4 bases at V and 0 bases at J, with 9 bases in the middle. The germline gives CDR1 SEHNR, CDR2 FQNEAQ (reference sequence). There are 14 residues in the CDR3. The CDR3 protein is CASSSRDLNTEAFF. In DNA form, the CDR3 reads TGTGCCAGCAGCTCCCGGGACTTGAACACTGAAGCTTTCTTT. Full variable domain (missing parts from reference TRBV7-9 and TRBJ1-1): DTGVSQNPRHKITKRGQNVTFRCDPISEHNRLYWYRQTLGQGPEFLTYFQNEAQLEKSRLLSDRFSAERPKGSFSTLEIQRTEQGDSAMYLCASSSRDLNTEAFFGQGTRLTVV.

This clone was seen a handful of times. The CDR3 is CASSISPGRTEAFF. The CDR3 bases are TGTGCCAGTAGTATATCCCCAGGGCGCACTGAAGCTTTCTTT. This chain links TRBV19 with TRBJ1-1, with D possibly being TRBD1 (5 bases). Germline V lookup: CDR1 LNHDA, CDR2 SQIVND (reference sequence). Trimming cost V 2 bases and J 4 bases, with 11 bases left between them. This CDR3 spans 14 amino acids.

The chain carries TRBV9 and TRBJ2-3, with a tentative D call TRBD2 (5 bases). CDR1 is SGDLS and CDR2 is YYNGEE in the germline V gene. This CDR3 has 15 residues. The V gene lost 9 bases and the J gene lost 2 bases, with 19 bases spanning the gap. CDR3 DNA sequence: TGTGCCACTGGCCGGACTTCCCTTTTCACAGATACGCAGTATTTT. This encodes CATGRTSLFTDTQYF.

The chain combines TRBV5-1 with TRBJ1-1; 8 bases match TRBD1. Germline-derived CDR1 and CDR2 are SGHRS and YFSETQ. The junction had 1 base not matched to a gene; V was cut back by 2 bases and J by 4 bases. The CDR3 covers 13 residues. In nucleotides, the CDR3 is TGCGCCAGCAGCTTTACAGGGGGCACTGAAGCTTTCTTT. Translation: CASSFTGGTEAFF.

The rearrangement uses TRBV18 and TRBJ2-3, with TRBD1 as a possible D gene (5 bases). Germline-derived CDR1 and CDR2 are KGHSH and LQKENI. The germline V and J ends were trimmed by 3 bases and 4 bases, with 20 bases remaining between them. CDR3 length: 17 amino acids. CDR3 in DNA: TGTGCCAGCTCACCGTCGGCCTTAGGGGCGCGAGCAGATACGCAGTATTTT. Protein sequence: CASSPSALGARADTQYF. Variable domain in full (rest from reference TRBV18 and TRBJ2-3): NAGVMQNPRHLVRRRGQEARLRCSPMKGHSHVYWYRQLPEEGLKFMVYLQKENIIDESGMPKERFSAEFPKEGPSILRIQQVVRGDSAAYFCASSPSALGARADTQYFGPGTRLTVL.

V usage is TRBV10-2 and J usage is TRBJ2-2; TRBD2 might be the D (6 bases). The CDR3 covers 15 residues. The germline V gene has CDR1 WSHSY and CDR2 SAAADI. The V end was cut by 10 bases, the J end by 0 bases, with 15 bases between. In DNA, the CDR3 is TGCGCCACCCGAGGGAGGATAGCGAACACCGGGGAGCTGTTTTTT. Translating it yields CATRGRIANTGELFF.

The V and J genes are TRBV24-1 and TRBJ2-3; the D is unclear. The CDR3 runs 13 residues. Trimming took 3 bases from V and 5 from J, leaving 8 bases between them. Germline CDR1 KGHDR, CDR2 SFDVKD. The DNA of the CDR3 is TGTGCCACCAGTGATCCCGGCGGAGATACGCAGTATTTT. Amino acids: CATSDPGGDTQYF.

This clone is a singleton in its sample. The DNA of the CDR3 is TGTGCCAGCAGCCCGGTCTACGAGCAGTACTTC. Its translation is CASSPVYEQYF. V is TRBV7-8 and J is TRBJ2-7; no clear D gene. The CDR3 totals 11 residues. Germline-derived CDR1 and CDR2 are SGHVS and FQNEAQ. V lost 5 bases to trimming and J lost 3 bases, with 5 bases between them.

The chain links TRBV5-4 to TRBJ2-7, with D unresolved. Germline V gene lookup returns CDR1 SGHNT and CDR2 YYREEE (reference sequence). Trimming took 1 base from V and 2 from J, leaving 7 bases between them. This CDR3 is built from 13 residues. The chain's CDR3 is CASSLIGPYEQYF. CDR3 coding DNA: TGTGCCAGCAGCTTGATTGGGCCCTACGAGCAGTACTTC. Full variable domain (missing parts from reference TRBV5-4 and TRBJ2-7): ETGVTQSPTHLIKTRGQQVTLRCSSQSGHNTVSWYQQALGQGPQFIFQYYREEENGRGNFPPRFSGLQFPNYSSELNVNALELDDSALYLCASSLIGPYEQYFGPGTRLTVT.